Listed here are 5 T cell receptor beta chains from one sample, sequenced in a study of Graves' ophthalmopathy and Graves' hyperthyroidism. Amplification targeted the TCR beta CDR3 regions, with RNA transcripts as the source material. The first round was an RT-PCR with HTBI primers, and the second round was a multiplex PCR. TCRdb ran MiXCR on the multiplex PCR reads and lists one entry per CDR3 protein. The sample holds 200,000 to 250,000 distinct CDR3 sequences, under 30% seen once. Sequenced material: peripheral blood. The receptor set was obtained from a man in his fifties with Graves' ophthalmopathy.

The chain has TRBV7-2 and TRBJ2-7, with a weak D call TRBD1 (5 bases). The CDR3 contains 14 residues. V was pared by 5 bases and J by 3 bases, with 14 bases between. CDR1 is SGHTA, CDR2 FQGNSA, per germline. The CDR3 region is CASSPPGFLYEQYF. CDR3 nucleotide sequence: TGTGCCAGCAGCCCCCCAGGGTTTCTCTACGAGCAGTACTTC.

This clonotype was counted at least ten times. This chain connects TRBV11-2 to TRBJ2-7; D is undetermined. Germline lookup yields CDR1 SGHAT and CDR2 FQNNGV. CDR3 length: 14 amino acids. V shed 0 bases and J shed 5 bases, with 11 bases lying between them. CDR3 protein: CASSLELGLHEQYF. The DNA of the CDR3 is TGTGCCAGCAGCTTAGAGTTGGGTTTACACGAGCAGTACTTC.

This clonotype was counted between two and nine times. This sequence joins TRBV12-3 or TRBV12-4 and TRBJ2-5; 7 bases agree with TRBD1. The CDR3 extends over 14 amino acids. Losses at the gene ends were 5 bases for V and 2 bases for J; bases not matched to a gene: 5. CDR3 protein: CASSGQATQETQYF. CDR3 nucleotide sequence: TGTGCCAGCAGTGGACAGGCCACGCAAGAGACCCAGTACTTC.

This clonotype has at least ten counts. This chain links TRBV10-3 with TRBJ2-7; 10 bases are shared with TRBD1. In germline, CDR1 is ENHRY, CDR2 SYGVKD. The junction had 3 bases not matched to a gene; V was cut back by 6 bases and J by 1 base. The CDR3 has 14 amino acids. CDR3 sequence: CAISGQGVSYEQYF. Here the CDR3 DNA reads TGTGCCATCAGCGGACAGGGGGTATCCTACGAGCAGTACTTC.

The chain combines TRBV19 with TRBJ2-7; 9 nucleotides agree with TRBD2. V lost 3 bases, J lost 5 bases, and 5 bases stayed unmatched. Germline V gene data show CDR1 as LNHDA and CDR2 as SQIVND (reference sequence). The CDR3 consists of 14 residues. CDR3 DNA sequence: TGTGCCAGTAGTATTGGGGGACTAGCCGACGAGCAGTACTTC. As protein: CASSIGGLADEQYF.